These T cell receptor beta chains were read from a single sample in a study of early T cells in non-severe SARS-CoV-2 infection. Each CDR3 protein gets one entry after TCRdb re-called the 5' RACE reads with MiXCR. The table shows around 57,000 distinct CDR3 sequences, with about an eighth occurring only once. Sequences were obtained from whole blood. These receptors all come from an adult who was a healthcare worker with PCR-confirmed SARS-CoV-2 infection or an uninfected control (not recorded which). Both conserved end residues are part of each CDR3. The order of the fields is V gene, J gene, D gene, clone size, CDR3 DNA, CDR3 protein. A D gene is named only where the DNA matches it firmly. A clone size is listed for some rows: how often the clone was seen (once, few, many), or a class if it is expanded.

TRBV28	TRBJ2-3	-	-	TGTGCCACCACAGGGTGGGGAGATACGCAGTATTTT	CATTGWGDTQYF
TRBV27	TRBJ2-1	-	-	TGTGCCAGCAGCAGGGAGATGGGATCCTACAATGAGCAGTTCTTC	CASSREMGSYNEQFF
TRBV28	TRBJ2-7	-	-	TGTGCCAGCAGTCTCACCGGGGGAGCGGACGCTTCCTACGAGCAGTACTTC	CASSLTGGADASYEQYF
TRBV11-2	TRBJ2-1	TRBD2	many	TGTGCCAGCAGCTTTGCGGGAGTCGATGAGCAGTTCTTC	CASSFAGVDEQFF
TRBV6-1	TRBJ1-4	TRBD1	-	TGTGCCAGCACCTACAGGGGCCTTGGAGAAAAACTGTTTTTT	CASTYRGLGEKLFF
TRBV6-1	TRBJ1-6	TRBD1	-	TGTGCCAGCAGCGTCCCGACAGGGGTTAGGACCGATAATTCACCCCTCCACTTT	CASSVPTGVRTDNSPLHF
TRBV29-1	TRBJ2-2	TRBD2	many	TGCAGCGCAAATAGCGGGGGGGCCGGGGAGCTGTTTTTT	CSANSGGAGELFF
TRBV7-9	TRBJ2-1	-	few	TGTGCCAGCAGCTCGAAGGTCCATAGGCAGTTCTTC	CASSSKVHRQFF
TRBV28	TRBJ2-7	TRBD2	many	TGTGCCAGCAGTTTACATGGCGGGGGCTACGAGCAGTACTTC	CASSLHGGGYEQYF
TRBV5-1	TRBJ2-3	TRBD2	-	TGCGCCAGCAGCCCCCATAGCGGGATAGGAACAGATACGCAGTATTTT	CASSPHSGIGTDTQYF
TRBV3-1	TRBJ2-5	-	many	TGTGCCAGCAGCCAAGATTGGTACCAAGAGACCCAGTACTTC	CASSQDWYQETQYF
TRBV10-1	TRBJ2-7	-	many	TGCGCCAGCAGTTCGGGTTACGAGCAGTACTTC	CASSSGYEQYF
TRBV28	TRBJ2-7	TRBD2	-	TGTGCCAGCAGTTTATACTCCAGCGGGAGCTACGAGCAGTACTTC	CASSLYSSGSYEQYF
TRBV7-9	TRBJ1-1	-	-	TGTGCCAGCCTAGGGACTCCAGGAGCTTTCTTT	CASLGTPGAFF
TRBV30	TRBJ2-2	TRBD2	few	TGTGCCTGGAGGAGCGGGAGGAGCTCCAACACCGGGGAGCTGTTTTTT	CAWRSGRSSNTGELFF
TRBV7-9	TRBJ2-1	TRBD2	few	TGTGCCAGCAGTCCAACTAGCGGGGCTGGGAATGAGCAGTTCTTC	CASSPTSGAGNEQFF
TRBV28	TRBJ2-3	TRBD1	few	TGTGCCAGCAGGAAGGACAGGCCCAGCACAGATACGCAGTATTTT	CASRKDRPSTDTQYF
TRBV7-3	TRBJ2-7	TRBD1	many	TGTGCCAGCACTAAAGGACAGGGTAACTACGAGCAGTACTTC	CASTKGQGNYEQYF
TRBV20-1	TRBJ1-2	-	few	TGCAGTGCTAGAGCTGAGGTGGGCTACACCTTC	CSARAEVGYTF
TRBV7-8	TRBJ2-2	TRBD1	-	TGTGCCAGCAGCGCCCAGGGGGCCCCCACCGGGGAGCTGTTTTTT	CASSAQGAPTGELFF
TRBV28	TRBJ1-1	-	few	TGTGCCAGCAGATCCCTAGGGACACAAGCTTTCTTT	CASRSLGTQAFF
TRBV5-6	TRBJ2-2	-	few	TGTGCCAGCAGCTCACAATCAGAGGGGAACACCGGGGAGCTGTTTTTT	CASSSQSEGNTGELFF
TRBV10-2	TRBJ1-1	-	-	TGCGCCAGCAGTGAGTCAAGGGCAGACTTGGAAGCTTTCTTT	CASSESRADLEAFF
TRBV5-4	TRBJ2-7	TRBD2	few	TGTGCCAGCAGCTTGGGAAGTAGCGGGGGATCCTACGAGCAGTACTTC	CASSLGSSGGSYEQYF
TRBV6-2/TRBV6-3	TRBJ2-7	-	-	TGTGCCAACCTCAAGGCCCACTCCTACGAGCAGTACTTC	CANLKAHSYEQYF
TRBV5-5	TRBJ1-4	-	many	TGTGCCAGCAGCTTGATGGGGGGAGTAGATGAAAAACTGTTTTTT	CASSLMGGVDEKLFF
TRBV4-1	TRBJ1-3	-	many	TGCGCCAGTCACGAAGTGGGATCTGGAAACACCATATATTTT	CASHEVGSGNTIYF
TRBV4-3	TRBJ2-3	TRBD2	-	TGCGCCAGCAGCCAAGATTGGGGTAGCGGGGCTACAGATACGCAGTATTTT	CASSQDWGSGATDTQYF
TRBV4-3	TRBJ2-1	TRBD2	-	TGCGCCAGCAGCCCCCACCCTAGCGGGGGGGATGAGCAGTTCTTC	CASSPHPSGGDEQFF
TRBV7-9	TRBJ2-5	-	-	TGTGCCAGCAGCTTATGGACAGACCTCCAAGAGACCCAGTACTTC	CASSLWTDLQETQYF
TRBV11-2	TRBJ2-7	-	many	TGTGCCAGCAGGTTCTTGGGGCGGGCCTCCTACGAGCAGTACTTC	CASRFLGRASYEQYF
TRBV6-5	TRBJ2-2	TRBD2	few	TGTGCCAGCAGTTATTCCCTTCGGGGGGGCAACACCGGGGAGCTGTTTTTT	CASSYSLRGGNTGELFF
TRBV21-1	TRBJ1-3	-	few	TGTGCCAGCAGCACGAGACAGGGGGCCGCAGGAAACACCATATATTTT	CASSTRQGAAGNTIYF
TRBV7-9	TRBJ1-1	-	many	TGTGCCAGCAGCTTCCCGAAGACAGGGAACACTGAAGCTTTCTTT	CASSFPKTGNTEAFF
TRBV6-2/TRBV6-3	TRBJ1-1	TRBD1	few	TGTGCCAGCAGGAAGACAGGGTCTACTGAAGCTTTCTTT	CASRKTGSTEAFF
TRBV20-1	TRBJ1-5	TRBD1	-	TGCAGTGCTAGTCCGCAGGGGGGAAATCAGCCCCAGCATTTT	CSASPQGGNQPQHF